One and the same sample provided the 16 T cell receptor beta chains below, sequenced in a study of chemoradiotherapy in HPV16-positive cancers. Only in-frame clones appear in the TCRdb table, and some are missing; sequencing was by immunoSEQ multiplex PCR. The data contain approximately 13,000 clones, 65% to 80% of them singletons. The sample was collected from a patient who underwent chemoradiotherapy. All receptors derive from a human donor with HPV-associated anogenital cancer.

The chain links TRBV9 to TRBJ2-2; 7 nucleotides line up with TRBD2. Germline CDR1 is SGDLS and CDR2 is YYNGEE. V trimming: 2 bases; J trimming: 4 bases; junction bases outside the gene matches: 5. This CDR3 is 15 amino acids long. The CDR3 coding sequence is TGTGCCAGCAGCGTCCGGGACTACCTCACCGGGGAGCTGTTTTTT. This codes for CASSVRDYLTGELFF.

The chain uses TRBV6-1 and TRBJ2-7, with D tentatively TRBD1 (6 bases). This CDR3 is 13 amino acids long. The germline V gene has CDR1 MNHNS and CDR2 SASEGT. V dropped 8 bases and J dropped 5 bases, with 16 bases sitting between them. CDR3 nucleotide sequence: TGTGCCAGCGATAGGGGGTTGAGTGACGAGCAGTACTTC. Translated, it gives CASDRGLSDEQYF.

This chain links TRBV5-1 with TRBJ2-7, with 9 bases fitting TRBD1. J was trimmed by 8 bases and V by 4 bases; bases with no gene match: 10. CDR3 size: 14 residues. CDR1 SGHRS and CDR2 YFSETQ come from the germline V gene. CDR3 DNA sequence: TGCGCCAGCAGCGACCCGGGACAGGGAGGGCAGCAGTACTTC. Amino acid sequence: CASSDPGQGGQQYF.

This chain joins TRBV9 and TRBJ1-6; a possible D gene is TRBD1 (5 bases). Trimming shortened V by 4 bases and J by 10 bases, and 9 bases separated the two germline ends. This CDR3 comprises 12 residues. CDR1 and CDR2 from the germline V gene are SGDLS and YYNGEE. CDR3 residues: CASSWGGSPLHF. The CDR3 coding sequence is TGTGCCAGCAGCTGGGGCGGATCACCCCTCCACTTT.

The chain is built from TRBV7-2 and TRBJ2-5; D is undetermined. CDR3 length: 15 amino acids. V was cut by 7 bases and J by 3 bases, with 18 bases left in between. Per germline, CDR1 SGHTA and CDR2 FQGNSA. CDR3 nucleotide sequence: TGTGCCAGCACTCCATTCGGGTATCCCGAAGAGACCCAGTACTTC. This translates into CASTPFGYPEETQYF.

The genes are TRBV18 and TRBJ1-2; D not certain. Trimming cost V 2 bases and J 0 bases, with 16 bases left between them. From germline, CDR1 is KGHSH and CDR2 LQKENI. This CDR3 is built from 17 residues. The CDR3 region has the DNA TGTGCCAGCTCACCAAATCGTAGGCAGGCTGCTAACTATGGCTACACCTTC. Its translation is CASSPNRRQAANYGYTF. The full variable domain, in which reference TRBV18 and TRBJ1-2 provide the parts outside the CDR3, is NAGVMQNPRHLVRRRGQEARLRCSPMKGHSHVYWYRQLPEEGLKFMVYLQKENIIDESGMPKERFSAEFPKEGPSILRIQQVVRGDSAAYFCASSPNRRQAANYGYTFGSGTRLTVV.

On this clone: The junction departs from germline at one end; a sequencing error may be responsible. CDR3 residues: CASSPGGARNEQFF. The CDR3 region has the DNA TGTGCTAGCAGCCCCGGGGGGGCAAGGAATGAGCAGTTCTTC. The chain links TRBV7-7 to TRBJ2-1; 8 positions agree with TRBD2. This CDR3 spans 14 amino acids. Germline values: CDR1 SSHAT, CDR2 FNYEAQ (reference sequence).

V is TRBV5-1 and J is TRBJ2-2, with 7 bases matching TRBD1. This CDR3 has 14 amino acids. The junction had 0 bases not matched to a gene; V was cut back by 0 bases and J by 4 bases. Germline V gene lookup returns CDR1 SGHRS and CDR2 YFSETQ. In DNA, the CDR3 is TGCGCCAGCAGCTTGGGGGACAGCACCGGGGAGCTGTTTTTT. Its translation is CASSLGDSTGELFF. The full variable domain, with the rest looked up from reference TRBV5-1 and TRBJ2-2, is KAGVTQTPRYLIKTRGQQVTLSCSPISGHRSVSWYQQTPGQGLQFLFEYFSETQRNKGNFPGRFSGRQFSNSRSEMNVSTLELGDSALYLCASSLGDSTGELFFGEGSRLTVL.

This clone was observed a single time. This chain links TRBV5-6 with TRBJ2-1; a possible D gene is TRBD2 (7 bases). V lost 6 bases and J 0 bases, leaving 22 bases between the germline ends. The CDR3 is 18 residues long. Germline CDR1 is SGHDT and CDR2 is YYEEEE. The CDR3 spells CASTPELGGLSSYNEQFF. The CDR3 DNA follows: TGTGCCAGCACCCCGGAGTTGGGGGGGCTGAGCTCCTACAATGAGCAGTTCTTC. The whole variable domain, remainder taken from reference TRBV5-6 and TRBJ2-1, is DAGVTQSPTHLIKTRGQQVTLRCSPKSGHDTVSWYQQALGQGPQFIFQYYEEEERQRGNFPDRFSGHQFPNYSSELNVNALLLGDSALYLCASTPELGGLSSYNEQFFGPGTRLTVL.

This clone was counted a few times. The chain combines TRBV30 with TRBJ1-5, with TRBD1 identical over 9 bases. The CDR3 extends over 13 amino acids. V dropped 5 bases and J dropped 7; count of bases not matched to a gene: 6. Germline V gives CDR1 GTSNPN, CDR2 SVGIG (reference sequence). The CDR3 region has the DNA TGTGCCTGGGGAGGGACAGGGAAACAGCCCCAGCATTTT. It translates to CAWGGTGKQPQHF.

This chain joins TRBV6-4 and TRBJ2-3; D remains ambiguous. The CDR3 loop spans 16 amino acids. Between the trimmed V and J ends, which lost 5 bases and 4 bases, there was a span of 19 bases. Germline V gives CDR1 MRHNA, CDR2 SNTAGT. The CDR3 coding sequence is TGTGCCAGCAGTCCCCAGGCTGCGACTGGGGCAGATACGCAGTATTTT. Translated: CASSPQAATGADTQYF.

The V and J genes are TRBV21-1 and TRBJ1-2. TRBV21-1 represents a pseudogene. This CDR3 is 14 amino acids long. CDR3 amino acids: CASISDGVNYGYTF. The CDR3 region has the DNA TGTGCCAGCATATCTGACGGCGTAAACTATGGCTACACCTTC.

The CDR3 DNA reads TGTGCCAGCAGCTCACGGGGAGTAGCGGGGGGTGACACCGGGGAGCTGTTTTTT. Protein: CASSSRGVAGGDTGELFF. The chain has TRBV9 and TRBJ2-2, with TRBD2 matching over 10 bases. The V gene's germline CDR1 is SGDLS and CDR2 YYNGEE. J was trimmed by 3 bases and V by 4 bases; bases with no gene match: 12. The CDR3 covers 18 residues. Variable domain in full (rest from reference TRBV9 and TRBJ2-2): DSGVTQTPKHLITATGQRVTLRCSPRSGDLSVYWYQQSLDQGLQFLIQYYNGEERAKGNILERFSAQQFPDLHSELNLSSLELGDSALYFCASSSRGVAGGDTGELFFGEGSRLTVL.

The chain employs TRBV6-5 and TRBJ1-5, with unresolved D. From germline, CDR1 is MNHEY and CDR2 SVGAGI. V was shortened by 4 bases and J by 6 bases, with 13 bases between the two germline ends. CDR3 length: 14 amino acids. The CDR3 spells CASSLGEPPQPQHF. DNA of the CDR3: TGTGCCAGCAGTTTGGGAGAACCCCCTCAGCCCCAGCATTTT.

This clone has a handful of counts. The V gene is TRBV5-1, the J gene TRBJ1-5; possibly TRBD1 for D (5 bases). This CDR3 is built from 14 residues. Germline-derived CDR1 and CDR2 are SGHRS and YFSETQ. V dropped 2 bases and J dropped 6 bases, with 12 bases sitting between them. This CDR3 reads CASSLAPGGQPQHF. The CDR3 DNA reads as TGCGCCAGCAGCTTAGCCCCGGGGGGTCAGCCCCAGCATTTT. Together with reference TRBV5-1 and TRBJ1-5, the CDR3 gives the full variable domain: KAGVTQTPRYLIKTRGQQVTLSCSPISGHRSVSWYQQTPGQGLQFLFEYFSETQRNKGNFPGRFSGRQFSNSRSEMNVSTLELGDSALYLCASSLAPGGQPQHFGDGTRLSIL.

The chain recombines TRBV5-1 with TRBJ1-4; 9 bases are shared with TRBD1. Matching the DNA end better, TRBJ2-2 makes the J call doubtful. The CDR3 totals 14 residues. Germline CDR1 reads SGHRS; CDR2 reads YFSETQ. The CDR3 spells CASSRGQGKMELFF. CDR3 bases: TGCGCCAGCAGCCGGGGACAGGGTAAGATGGAGCTGTTTTTT.